One T cell receptor (beta chain) is described in this entry. Its antigen is currently unknown. Original handling: Approximately 1.1x10^5 patient and roughly 150,000 healthy donor in-frame TCRbeta sequences came from conventional T cells. The protocol was immunoSEQ multiplex PCR, while the TCRdb copy is restricted to in-frame clones and leaves out a portion. The DNA was the basis for D and trimming; V, J and clone size are from that table. Here the sample spans 25,000 to 30,000 clones, about 95% being singletons. This entry comes from a study of B cell selection in AIRE deficiency. Study-level results: CDR3s were shorter in shared Treg sequences, reflecting few non-templated nucleotide insertions. Patient Tconv and Treg cells showed healthy-like TCRBV usage, CDR3 length, diversity. Healthy Tconv contained approximately 37% of shared healthy Treg sequences; only TCRbeta sequenced.

CD4+CD127+ cells were sorted as the conventional CD4 T cells. This receptor was obtained from a human donor in good health. The sequencing input was CD4+CD127+ conventional T cells sorted from PBMCs.

CDR3 region: CAGGRTVNTEAFF. The CDR3 DNA reads TGTGCCGGAGGGAGGACAGTGAACACTGAAGCTTTCTTT. The chain couples TRBV12-1 to TRBJ1-1. TRBV12-1 is a listed pseudogene. The CDR3 loop spans 13 amino acids.